This T cell receptor beta chain was sequenced during a study of blood T cell repertoires in COVID-19. Using immunoSEQ multiplex PCR, the repertoire was profiled, and TCRdb retains in-frame clones only, with some absent. In the table there are about 36,000 clones, about 83% of which are singletons. V lost 8 bases and J lost 3; bases outside the gene matches: 4. The germline V gene has CDR1 ENHRY and CDR2 SYGVKD. The CDR3 runs to 14 residues. This rearrangement joins TRBV10-3 to TRBJ2-1; 10 positions match TRBD2. The sample taken for sequencing was peripheral blood. The receptor comes from a man in his 60s with active COVID-19. The CDR3 DNA follows: TGTGCCATCGGGTGGACTAGCGGCTACAATGAGCAGTTCTTC. Translating it yields CAIGWTSGYNEQFF.